This TCR beta chain is drawn from a study of T cells in tuberculosis (dated by TCRdb to the late 2010s). With respect to the entire study: To characterize T cells specific for the mycobacterial lipid antigen glucose monomycolate (GMM), the study used CD1B tetramers together with high-throughput TCR immunosequencing. With 10 to 11 people per group, a South African clinical cohort compared IGRA-negative adolescents, IGRA-positive adolescents with latent tuberculosis, and adults with active tuberculosis. PBMC from active tuberculosis patients were archived either before standard anti-tuberculosis treatment began or within 7 days of the start of that treatment.

Study-wide findings and limitations: The smaller NN-distances in active tuberculosis patients were driven in part by shorter CDR3-alpha lengths, while the difference seen for TCR-beta was not statistically significant. Clinical samples were selected based on the availability of cryopreserved specimens, with adults included as active tuberculosis cases and adolescents included as controls. A classifier using the diverse GMM-specific repertoire reached roughly 89% accuracy (AUROC roughly 0.92), compared with over 60% accuracy using GEM motif frequencies. Compared with IGRA-negative controls, TCR-alpha repertoires from active tuberculosis had smaller mean NN-distances to GMM-specific TCRs, which suggests that these TCRs underwent clonal expansion.

TCR libraries were generated with the immunoSEQ multiplex PCR assay, using TCR-beta and/or TCR-alpha/delta assays for each sample. Amplified TCR libraries were sequenced on the Illumina high-throughput platform. Per the authors' processing: Clustering and dimensionality reduction relied on pairwise TCRdist distances among GMM-specific receptors from T cells that were either sorted ex vivo or expanded in vitro. Each clinical repertoire received a mean NN-distance score, defined as the average TCRdist to the nearest 10% of tetramer-positive reference sequences. GEM TCR motif frequency was computed as the fraction of unique TCRs matching known GEM sequences by V/J usage and CDR3 length. Linear discriminant analysis with leave-one-out cross-validation, implemented in scikit-learn, was used to classify active tuberculosis. TCRdb stores this immuneACCESS table with in-frame sequences only. Part of the clones is absent; in the studies checked, under half of the shortfall reflects unresolved V genes, and no reason is known for the rest. V, J and clone size are taken as reported in that table, and D and trimming were inferred from the DNA itself. Recorded for this sample are 7,400 or so clones; about 95% of them occurred a single time. Of the sample, about 9.9% is held by the ten largest clones.

Active tuberculosis patients were HIV-seronegative South African adults aged 18 years or older with a new diagnosis. Active tuberculosis was confirmed by positive sputum smear microscopy and/or positive M. tuberculosis culture. Unsorted cryopreserved PBMC were immunosequenced, covering on average around 100,000 T cells per clinical donor. A word on this clone: Its target antigen remains unknown. No quality values exist for individual bases; no much larger clone is one base distant.

Sequencing was performed on PBMCs. This clonotype was obtained from an adult with tuberculosis.

CDR3 region: CASSVIPGTELNYGYTF. The DNA reads TGTGCCAGCAGTGTCATACCTGGGACAGAATTAAACTATGGCTACACCTTC. The V and J segments used are TRBV2 and TRBJ1-2, and TRBD1 aligns with 7 junction nucleotides. From the cysteine through the phenylalanine, the CDR3 covers 17 amino acids. The sequence is cut down to CDR3 DNA, 51 bases in frame from base 1. CDR1 and CDR2, per the germline V gene, are SNHLY and FYNNEI. V trim: 4 bases; J trim: 2 bases; unmatched bases: 13.